This TCR beta chain appears in the sequencing data of a study of OX40 agonist ivuxolimab in advanced cancers. Study summary: A male proportion of about 80% was recorded, with mean age about 54 years and range about 23 to 90. Study-wide points: More expanded clones were found, on average, in CD8+ than in CD4+ T cells.

There are 14 residues in the CDR3. V trimming: 4 bases; J trimming: 5 bases; junction bases outside the gene matches: 7. Germline loops: CDR1 MDHEN, CDR2 SYDVKM. Produced via immunoSEQ multiplex PCR; TCRdb's table is partial and in-frame only. The profile shows about 75,000 clones, 70% to 90% of them singletons. This clone appeared once. Its cognate antigen is unknown. The TCR comes from an adult with an advanced solid tumor such as melanoma, head and neck, liver or kidney cancer. The rearrangement joins TRBV28 to TRBJ2-5; 7 bases align to TRBD2. The source was CD4+ or CD8+ T cells sorted from blood, collected in a trial of the OX40 agonist ivuxolimab. Written as DNA, the CDR3 is TGTGCCAGCAGTTCCCTTGGGACTATGGAGACCCAGTACTTC. This encodes CASSSLGTMETQYF.